The entry below describes one T cell receptor (beta chain). What it binds is unknown. This sample stems from a study of OX40 agonist ivuxolimab in advanced cancers. Study overall: People in dose escalation had one of these cancers: hepatocellular carcinoma, melanoma, renal cell or head and neck cancer. Participants, around 80% male, averaged approximately 65 years of age, ranging from about 23 to 80. Study conclusions and caveats: Expanded clones were, on average, more numerous among CD8+ T cells than CD4+.

CDR3 length: 13 residues. The germline V gene encodes CDR1 MNHEY and CDR2 SMNVEV (reference sequence). This table comes from immunoSEQ multiplex PCR, and its TCRdb copy is limited to in-frame clones, with some not included. The table has some 73,000 clones, approximately 90% seen once. The material was CD4+ or CD8+ T cells sorted from blood, obtained in a trial of the OX40 agonist ivuxolimab. The TCR sequence derives from an adult with an advanced solid tumor such as melanoma, head and neck, liver or kidney cancer. The chain recombines TRBV27 with TRBJ2-5, with D unclear. The J call is in doubt because the DNA end fits TRBJ2-7 better. CDR3 protein: CASSSPLSNEQYF. The CDR3 bases are TGTGCCAGCAGTTCCCCACTCAGCAACGAGCAGTACTTC.